This passage covers 14 T cell receptor beta chains from one sample sequenced in a study of blood T cell repertoires in COVID-19. Clones were sequenced by immunoSEQ multiplex PCR, and TCRdb holds only the in-frame ones, with some missing. This sample yields about 270,000 clones, of which 85% to 90% are seen a single time; over 4% belongs to the top ten. The sequenced sample consisted of PBMCs or T cells enriched from blood (not recorded which). These receptors were obtained from a woman younger than 45 with acute COVID-19.

The chain couples TRBV7-2 to TRBJ2-2; possibly TRBD1 for D (5 bases). Trimming stripped 1 base from V and 1 base from J, with 7 bases between. This CDR3 spans 15 amino acids. Germline lookup yields CDR1 SGHTA and CDR2 FQGNSA. The CDR3 DNA reads as TGTGCCAGCAGCTTAGGGCAGGGGAACACCGGGGAGCTGTTTTTT. Translating gives CASSLGQGNTGELFF.

The chain has TRBV9 and TRBJ2-7; 11 nucleotides match TRBD1. The CDR3 runs to 15 residues. Germline V lookup: CDR1 SGDLS, CDR2 YYNGEE. J gave up 2 bases and V 4 bases, and 5 bases lay outside the gene matches. The CDR3: CASSPGQGVPYEQYF. The CDR3 DNA reads as TGTGCCAGCAGCCCGGGACAGGGGGTCCCCTACGAGCAGTACTTC.

The V gene is TRBV5-1, the J gene TRBJ2-5; 9 bases match TRBD1. CDR1 SGHRS and CDR2 YFSETQ come from the germline V gene. V lost 1 base to trimming and J lost 4 bases; unmatched junction nucleotides: 5. The CDR3 covers 15 residues. CDR3 nucleotides: TGCGCCAGCAGCTTGATTACAGGGGGCGGAGAGACCCAGTACTTC. Amino acid sequence: CASSLITGGGETQYF. Supplemented by reference TRBV5-1 and TRBJ2-5, the full variable domain reads KAGVTQTPRYLIKTRGQQVTLSCSPISGHRSVSWYQQTPGQGLQFLFEYFSETQRNKGNFPGRFSGRQFSNSRSEMNVSTLELGDSALYLCASSLITGGGETQYFGPGTRLLVL.

V usage is TRBV6-5 and J usage is TRBJ2-3; perhaps TRBD2 as D (7 bases). Germline CDR1 reads MNHEY; CDR2 reads SVGAGI. Between the trimmed V and J ends, which lost 6 bases and 7 bases, there was a span of 20 bases. CDR3 length: 15 residues. The CDR3 DNA sequence: TGTGCCAGCAGACGCGCGGGAGAGGGGGAGCATACGCAGTATTTT. This sequence encodes CASRRAGEGEHTQYF.

The chain uses TRBV5-1 and TRBJ1-6, with a tentative D call TRBD1 (5 bases). This CDR3 has 14 residues. The germline gives CDR1 SGHRS, CDR2 YFSETQ. V was pared by 0 bases and J by 6 bases, with 7 bases between. DNA of the CDR3: TGCGCCAGCAGCTTGGGACAGCTTAATTCACCCCTCCACTTT. It yields the protein CASSLGQLNSPLHF.

V usage is TRBV7-2 and J usage is TRBJ1-2; 9 bases map to TRBD1. Germline loops: CDR1 SGHTA, CDR2 FQGNSA. V was clipped by 3 bases and J by 3 bases; unmatched bases: 5. The CDR3 has 15 amino acids. Written as DNA, the CDR3 is TGTGCCAGCAGCTTGGACAGGGGACTACACTATGGCTACACCTTC. This codes for CASSLDRGLHYGYTF. The variable domain in full, completed from reference TRBV7-2 and TRBJ1-2, reads GAGVSQSPSNKVTEKGKDVELRCDPISGHTALYWYRQSLGQGLEFLIYFQGNSAPDKSGLPSDRFSAERTGGSVSTLTIQRTQQEDSAVYLCASSLDRGLHYGYTFGSGTRLTVV.

The chain is built from TRBV27 and TRBJ2-7; 12 bases agree with TRBD2. V lost 6 bases to trimming and J lost 3 bases; unmatched junction nucleotides: 6. CDR3 length equals 15 residues. CDR1 and CDR2 (germline): MNHEY, SMNVEV (reference sequence). The DNA for the CDR3 is TGTGCCAGCAGCGGCCAACTAGCGGGAGGCTACGAGCAGTACTTC. As protein: CASSGQLAGGYEQYF.

The chain links TRBV6-5 to TRBJ2-1, with D uncertain. The V gene's germline CDR1 is MNHEY and CDR2 SVGAGI. Deletions cut 2 bases from V and 9 bases from J, with 11 bases between. The CDR3 consists of 13 residues. This chain's CDR3 is CASSYNGDVEQFF. The CDR3 region has the DNA TGTGCCAGCAGTTACAACGGAGATGTTGAGCAGTTCTTC.

This rearrangement joins TRBV9 to TRBJ2-3; 8 nucleotides match TRBD2. CDR3 length: 16 amino acids. Germline lookup yields CDR1 SGDLS and CDR2 YYNGEE. Trimming at V came to 0 bases and at J to 5 bases, leaving 8 bases not matched to a gene. The CDR3, as DNA: TGTGCCAGCAGCGTAGTCGGTAGCGGGACGGAAGATACGCAGTATTTT. Protein sequence: CASSVVGSGTEDTQYF.

This rearrangement joins TRBV10-3 to TRBJ2-3, with 7 positions matching TRBD1. This CDR3 is built from 13 residues. Germline lookup yields CDR1 ENHRY and CDR2 SYGVKD. With V trimmed by 10 bases and J by 6 bases, 10 bases remained unmatched. The CDR3 DNA reads TGTGCCACTACAGGGGTTAGGGAGGATACGCAGTATTTT. Protein product: CATTGVREDTQYF.

The rearrangement links TRBV6-5 to TRBJ2-5; 8 bases agree with TRBD1. The CDR3 extends over 15 amino acids. The germline CDR1 and CDR2 sequences are MNHEY and SVGAGI. V trimming: 2 bases; J trimming: 2 bases; junction bases outside the gene matches: 4. The CDR3 sequence: CASSYTGGEQETQYF. DNA of the CDR3: TGTGCCAGCAGTTACACAGGGGGAGAGCAAGAGACCCAGTACTTC.

V gene TRBV14 combines with J gene TRBJ2-3, with TRBD2 identical over 8 bases. Germline CDR1 SGHDN, CDR2 FVKESK. This CDR3 comprises 16 residues. V lost 0 bases and J lost 2; bases outside the gene matches: 4. This chain's CDR3 is CASSQEQTSVTDTQYF. In nucleotides, the CDR3 is TGTGCCAGCAGCCAAGAACAGACTAGCGTCACAGATACGCAGTATTTT. Filled out from reference TRBV14 and TRBJ2-3, the complete variable domain reads EAGVTQFPSHSVIEKGQTVTLRCDPISGHDNLYWYRRVMGKEIKFLLHFVKESKQDESGMPNNRFLAERTGGTYSTLKVQPAELEDSGVYFCASSQEQTSVTDTQYFGPGTRLTVL.

The genes are TRBV5-1 and TRBJ2-2; 12 nucleotides agree with TRBD2. V shed 3 bases, J shed 8 bases, and the junction held 11 bases outside the gene matches. The V gene's germline CDR1 is SGHRS and CDR2 YFSETQ. The CDR3 loop spans 17 amino acids. The CDR3 nucleotides read TGCGCCAGCAGCTCTCTAGCGGGAGGGCCTGAAGGAGGGGAGCTGTTTTTT. This encodes CASSSLAGGPEGGELFF. The full variable domain, in which reference TRBV5-1 and TRBJ2-2 provide the parts outside the CDR3, is KAGVTQTPRYLIKTRGQQVTLSCSPISGHRSVSWYQQTPGQGLQFLFEYFSETQRNKGNFPGRFSGRQFSNSRSEMNVSTLELGDSALYLCASSSLAGGPEGGELFFGEGSRLTVL.

V is TRBV27 and J is TRBJ2-7, with D maybe TRBD2 (6 bases). Trimming took 7 bases from V and 3 from J, leaving 13 bases between them. The germline V gene has CDR1 MNHEY and CDR2 SMNVEV (reference sequence). CDR3 length equals 13 residues. CDR3 nucleotides: TGTGCCAGCACGGGGCGGGACCACTACGAGCAGTACTTC. As protein: CASTGRDHYEQYF.